One sample yielded the 3 T cell receptor beta chains listed below, sequenced in a study of blood T cell repertoires in COVID-19. Using immunoSEQ multiplex PCR, the repertoire was profiled, and TCRdb retains in-frame clones only, with some absent. The data hold about 160,000 clones, with roughly 82% observed a single time. The specimen sequenced was peripheral blood. Receptors originate from a man aged 65 to 85 with acute or convalescent COVID-19.

This chain uses TRBV9 with TRBJ2-3; the match to TRBD1 covers 7 bases. Trimming cost V 2 bases and J 4 bases; bases outside gene matches: 13. The CDR3 contains 17 residues. Germline V gene data show CDR1 as SGDLS and CDR2 as YYNGEE. The CDR3 DNA is TGTGCCAGCAGCGTCGAGAGGGGAACAGGGGAATCAGATACGCAGTATTTT. Translating it yields CASSVERGTGESDTQYF.

The chain couples TRBV12-3 or TRBV12-4 to TRBJ1-4; D call uncertain. The germline V and J ends were trimmed by 3 bases and 4 bases, with 6 bases remaining between them. This CDR3 spans 13 amino acids. This chain's CDR3 is CASSLRFNEKLFF. The CDR3 DNA follows: TGTGCCAGCAGTTTGAGGTTTAATGAAAAACTGTTTTTT.

The CDR3 bases are TGTGCCAGTAGGGTCGCGGGACAGGGCGATGAAAAACTGTTTTTT. This translates into CASRVAGQGDEKLFF. The gene calls are TRBV19 and TRBJ1-4; 9 bases are a match to TRBD1. CDR1 and CDR2 from the germline V gene are LNHDA and SQIVND (reference sequence). J lost 6 bases, V lost 6 bases, and 8 bases had no gene match. The CDR3 has 15 amino acids.